The 18 T cell receptor beta chains below all came from one sample that was sequenced in a study of T cell responses to AZD1222 COVID-19 vaccine. This table comes from immunoSEQ multiplex PCR, and its TCRdb copy is limited to in-frame clones, with some not included. The sample gives under 150,000 clones, approximately 83% of which show up once; roughly 1.6% is in the top ten. The sequences come from peripheral blood, collected on day 0 of AZD1222 vaccination. Receptors originate from an adult in good health.

The chain's CDR3 is CASSFISGGPQDEQFF. The CDR3 nucleotides read TGTGCCAGCAGCTTTATTTCGGGAGGACCCCAAGATGAGCAGTTCTTC. The rearrangement uses TRBV5-4 and TRBJ2-1, with 7 bases that match TRBD2. This CDR3 is built from 16 residues. With V trimmed by 2 bases and J by 8 bases, 13 bases remained unmatched. Germline values: CDR1 SGHNT, CDR2 YYREEE (reference sequence).

The rearrangement links TRBV7-3 to TRBJ2-3; possibly TRBD2 for D (6 bases). The CDR3 runs 14 residues. Germline-derived CDR1 and CDR2 are SGHTA and FQGTGA. V lost 2 bases, J lost 5 bases, and 11 bases lay in between. CDR3 loop: CASSLGGEVDTQYF. The CDR3, as DNA: TGTGCCAGCAGCTTAGGAGGGGAGGTAGATACGCAGTATTTT.

This clone came up a few times. The rearrangement joins TRBV2 to TRBJ2-2; 7 bases are shared with TRBD2. The CDR3 loop spans 17 amino acids. Trimming at V came to 6 bases and at J to 7 bases, leaving 17 bases not matched to a gene. CDR1 SNHLY and CDR2 FYNNEI come from the germline V gene. The CDR3 coding sequence is TGTGCCAGCAGACTACGTGGGACTACTAGTGTGGTCGGGGAGCTGTTTTTT. Its translation: CASRLRGTTSVVGELFF.

The chain combines TRBV4-2 with TRBJ1-5; 7 bases are a match to TRBD1. The V gene end was trimmed by 4 bases and the J gene end by 4 bases; junction bases not matched to a gene: 28. Per the germline V gene, CDR1 is LGHNA and CDR2 is YNFKEQ. This CDR3 is 22 amino acids long. The CDR3, as DNA: TGTGCCAGCAGCCCGAACTACTACCGACAGGGTGAGCAGGGTTTATGGAATCAGCCCCAGCATTTT. Its protein product is CASSPNYYRQGEQGLWNQPQHF.

Only one count was recorded for this clone. V is TRBV27 and J is TRBJ1-5; TRBD1 matches at 9 bases. Germline loops: CDR1 MNHEY, CDR2 SMNVEV (reference sequence). The CDR3 is 14 amino acids. Unmatched junction bases numbered 2, after V lost 6 bases and J lost 2 bases. CDR3 amino acids: CASRRTGGNQPQHF. CDR3 sequence (DNA): TGTGCCAGCAGGAGGACAGGGGGCAATCAGCCCCAGCATTTT.

V gene TRBV27 combines with J gene TRBJ1-6; D is unresolved. This CDR3 spans 12 amino acids. Germline lookup yields CDR1 MNHEY and CDR2 SMNVEV (reference sequence). Trimming left V 8 bases short and J 8 bases short, with 10 bases between. The CDR3 is CASSRQDSPLHF. The CDR3 DNA is TGTGCCAGCTCCCGGCAGGATTCACCCCTCCACTTT.

The chain recombines TRBV10-3 with TRBJ2-7; 13 bases are shared with TRBD2. Germline CDR1 reads ENHRY; CDR2 reads SYGVKD. The CDR3 spans 14 residues. Trimming at V came to 4 bases and at J to 3 bases, leaving 0 bases not matched to a gene. In DNA, the CDR3 is TGTGCCATCAGTGGACTAGCGGGAGGCTACGAGCAGTACTTC. Translation: CAISGLAGGYEQYF.

The chain carries TRBV5-4 and TRBJ2-7, with 14 bases that match TRBD2. Germline-derived CDR1 and CDR2 are SGHNT and YYREEE (reference sequence). The V segment lost 5 bases and the J segment 7 bases; nucleotides outside the gene matches: 8. This CDR3 comprises 15 residues. The CDR3, as DNA: TGTGCCAGCAGTTGGGGACTAGCGGGAGCGGGTGAGCAGTACTTC. It yields the protein CASSWGLAGAGEQYF.

The genes are TRBV2 and TRBJ1-3, with D possibly being TRBD1 (5 bases). Germline assignment: CDR1 SNHLY and CDR2 FYNNEI. This CDR3 has 15 amino acids. V lost 6 bases and J lost 2, with 14 bases in between. Here the CDR3 reads CASRDFRDAGNTIYF. As DNA, the CDR3 is TGTGCCAGCAGAGACTTCCGGGACGCTGGAAACACCATATATTTT.

The chain recombines TRBV7-2 with TRBJ2-7; 9 positions agree with TRBD1. The germline V gene encodes CDR1 SGHTA and CDR2 FQGNSA. The junction had 7 bases not matched to a gene; V was cut back by 6 bases and J by 4 bases. The CDR3 contains 14 residues. CDR3 protein: CASSPPGTGYEQYF. In DNA form, the CDR3 reads TGTGCCAGCAGTCCCCCCGGGACAGGGTACGAGCAGTACTTC.

The chain couples TRBV19 to TRBJ1-2; possibly TRBD1 for D (5 bases). Trimming stripped 6 bases from V and 5 bases from J, with 13 bases between. In germline, CDR1 is LNHDA, CDR2 SQIVND (reference sequence). The CDR3 runs 13 residues. CDR3 coding DNA: TGTGCCAGTAGGAAAGGGGTGGATTATGGCTACACCTTC. Its protein is CASRKGVDYGYTF.

V is TRBV7-9 and J is TRBJ1-2; no reliable D call. The V and J ends lost 3 bases and 4 bases respectively, with 6 bases between them. The length of the CDR3 is 12 residues. CDR1 is SEHNR, CDR2 FQNEAQ, per germline (reference sequence). This chain's CDR3 is CASSFNVYGYTF. The CDR3, as DNA: TGTGCCAGCAGCTTTAATGTCTATGGCTACACCTTC.

The chain couples TRBV19 to TRBJ1-2; the match to TRBD1 covers 10 bases. CDR1 is LNHDA and CDR2 is SQIVND in the germline V gene (reference sequence). CDR3 size: 15 residues. The ends lost 5 bases at V and 4 bases at J; junction bases unmatched: 7. CDR3 protein: CASSPRDRGVYGYTF. As DNA, the CDR3 is TGTGCCAGTAGTCCCCGGGACAGGGGTGTCTATGGCTACACCTTC.

The gene calls are TRBV3-1 (or the pseudogene TRBV3-2) and TRBJ2-7, with D perhaps matching TRBD1 (5 bases). Germline V gives CDR1 LGHDT, CDR2 YNNKEL (reference sequence). The CDR3 covers 15 residues. V dropped 6 bases and J dropped 0 bases, with 15 bases sitting between them. The CDR3 loop is CASSLPGRASYEQYF. CDR3 nucleotide sequence: TGTGCCAGCAGTCTTCCGGGCAGGGCCTCCTACGAGCAGTACTTC.

The chain is built from TRBV4-1 and TRBJ2-7; D uncertain. The V end was cut by 1 base, the J end by 1 base, with 11 bases between. The CDR3 contains 15 residues. The germline V gene has CDR1 MGHRA and CDR2 YSYEKL. CDR3 in DNA: TGCGCCAGCAGCCAAGGTCAAAGGGTATCCTACGAGCAGTACTTC. Residues: CASSQGQRVSYEQYF.

This chain uses TRBV19 with TRBJ1-6; unclear D gene. Germline CDR1 LNHDA, CDR2 SQIVND (reference sequence). This CDR3 comprises 14 residues. Trimming pared 0 bases from V and 6 bases from J, leaving 6 bases between. The CDR3 nucleotides are TGTGCCAGTAGTATAGAGCCCGGTAATTCACCCCTCCACTTT. It specifies CASSIEPGNSPLHF.

The J gene is TRBJ2-2, the V gene TRBV24-1; TRBD2 matches at 11 bases. J gave up 7 bases and V 5 bases, and 20 bases lay outside the gene matches. This CDR3 has 20 residues. Per germline, CDR1 KGHDR and CDR2 SFDVKD. The CDR3 DNA reads TGTGCCACCAGTGTTGGGGATAGCGGGGGGGCCTTTTCTAGAATCGGGGAGCTGTTTTTT. This codes for CATSVGDSGGAFSRIGELFF.

The V gene is TRBV18, the J gene TRBJ1-2, with no clear D. Germline lookup yields CDR1 KGHSH and CDR2 LQKENI. Between the trimmed V and J ends, which lost 3 bases and 6 bases, there was a span of 5 bases. The CDR3 loop spans 11 amino acids. Here the CDR3 DNA reads TGTGCCAGCTCACCGGGAGATGGCTACACCTTC. This translates into CASSPGDGYTF.